This T cell receptor beta chain comes out of a study of sequential checkpoint blockade in melanoma. The assay was immunoSEQ multiplex PCR, and TCRdb's table has in-frame clones only and misses some. The repertoire has a few thousand clones, approximately 23% of them found once; the top ten carry over 8%. Treatment described: randomized to nivolumab then ipilimumab (arm A) or the reverse (arm B). This TCR came from a human donor with melanoma. Source: tumor tissue (inferred from file names), taken from a patient given nivolumab and ipilimumab in sequence.

The CDR3 nucleotides are TGCGCCAGCAGTGAGTGGGACAGGGGGCCCCAGCATTTT. Its translation is CASSEWDRGPQHF. The V gene is TRBV10-2, the J gene TRBJ1-5, with 10 bases matching TRBD1. This CDR3 is 13 amino acids long. In germline, CDR1 is WSHSY, CDR2 SAAADI. The junction had 0 bases not matched to a gene; V was cut back by 1 base and J by 9 bases.